These 23 T cell receptor beta chains originate from one sample sequenced in a study of human T cells and chemical hapten exposure. Time point of the sample: healthy volunteer bleed at 2 weeks. Total RNA extraction was carried out from unfractionated whole blood. TCRdb fed the RACE reads into MiXCR, producing one record per CDR3 protein. The data hold about 130,000 distinct CDR3 sequences, with more than 7.5% observed a single time. Material: whole blood. The receptor set was obtained from a male donor in good health. Some clones in this sample may be carry-over from other donors' samples.

This clonotype was counted at least ten times. This chain links TRBV12-3 or TRBV12-4 with TRBJ1-5; D might be TRBD1 (6 bases). CDR3 length: 15 residues. V was cut by 4 bases and J by 3 bases, with 13 bases left in between. The DNA of the CDR3 is TGTGCCAGCAGTTCGCCGGGACACCCCAATCAGCCCCAGCATTTT. Translation gives CASSSPGHPNQPQHF.

Many counts were recorded for this clonotype. The V gene is TRBV6-1, the J gene TRBJ1-2, with 7 bases matching TRBD1. The CDR3 is 14 amino acids. Germline CDR1 is MNHNS and CDR2 is SASEGT. Losses at the gene ends were 4 bases for V and 4 bases for J; bases not matched to a gene: 6. This CDR3 is CASSAGTVGYGYTF. Here the CDR3 DNA reads TGTGCCAGCAGTGCCGGGACAGTGGGCTATGGCTACACCTTC.

Ten or more counts support this clonotype. The chain carries TRBV2 and TRBJ2-4, with TRBD2 matching 8 bases. V was clipped by 1 base and J by 0 bases; unmatched bases: 2. Germline V CDR1 and CDR2: SNHLY, FYNNEI. The CDR3 has 16 residues. The CDR3 sequence is CASSEELAVAKNIQYF. CDR3 nucleotide sequence: TGTGCCAGCAGTGAAGAACTAGCGGTAGCCAAAAACATTCAGTACTTC. Combining the CDR3 with reference TRBV2 and TRBJ2-4 gives the whole variable domain EPEVTQTPSHQVTQMGQEVILRCVPISNHLYFYWYRQILGQKVEFLVSFYNNEISEKSEIFDDQFSVERPDGSNFTLKIRSTKLEDSAMYFCASSEELAVAKNIQYFGAGTRLSVL.

This clonotype has ten or more counts. The chain joins TRBV29-1 to TRBJ2-7; TRBD2 matches at 14 bases. The CDR3 sequence is 13 residues long. The V segment lost 8 bases and the J segment 12 bases; nucleotides outside the gene matches: 12. The germline gives CDR1 SQVTM, CDR2 ANQGSEA. The DNA of the CDR3 is TGCAGCCTAAAGACTAGCGGGGGGGCCCGGAGGTACTTC. Encoded protein: CSLKTSGGARRYF.

This clonotype was counted ten times or more. The chain recombines TRBV27 with TRBJ1-1, with a weak D call TRBD1 (5 bases). Trimming took 5 bases from V and 6 from J, leaving 16 bases between them. Germline loops: CDR1 MNHEY, CDR2 SMNVEV (reference sequence). The CDR3 covers 14 residues. Here the CDR3 DNA reads TGTGCCAGCAGTACACAAGACAGTCCCTCTGAAGCTTTCTTT. It specifies CASSTQDSPSEAFF.

Ten or more counts support this clonotype. The chain carries TRBV7-9 and TRBJ2-7, with no clear D. The germline V gene encodes CDR1 SEHNR and CDR2 FQNEAQ (reference sequence). V was shortened by 2 bases and J by 2 bases, with 4 bases between the two germline ends. The CDR3 contains 12 residues. The CDR3 nucleotides are TGTGCCAGCAGCTTACGTACCTACGAGCAGTACTTC. Its translation: CASSLRTYEQYF.

Ten or more counts support this clonotype. The CDR3 nucleotides read TGCAGCGCCCTGGGGGGCACCGGGGAGCTGTTTTTT. Protein product: CSALGGTGELFF. The V and J genes are TRBV29-1 and TRBJ2-2, with TRBD2 as a possible D gene (6 bases). This CDR3 has 12 amino acids. Germline V gene data show CDR1 as SQVTM and CDR2 as ANQGSEA. The ends were cut back, 7 bases at V and 4 bases at J, with 10 bases in the middle.

This clonotype was picked up many times. The chain links TRBV6-1 to TRBJ2-1; D not certain. The CDR3 spans 12 residues. V was pared by 5 bases and J by 5 bases, with 7 bases between. Per the germline V gene, CDR1 is MNHNS and CDR2 is SASEGT. CDR3 amino acids: CASSTPHNEQFF. CDR3 nucleotides: TGTGCCAGCAGTACCCCCCACAATGAGCAGTTCTTC.

The rearrangement links TRBV6-1 to TRBJ1-1; D not certain. The V gene's germline CDR1 is MNHNS and CDR2 SASEGT. The CDR3 covers 13 residues. V gave up 4 bases and J gave up 3 bases, with 9 bases separating them. The CDR3 coding sequence is TGTGCCAGCAGTGTCGGCAGAGACACTGAAGCTTTCTTT. Protein: CASSVGRDTEAFF.

The chain couples TRBV5-4 to TRBJ2-1, with 12 bases identical to TRBD2. Germline CDR1 is SGHNT and CDR2 is YYREEE (reference sequence). The CDR3 runs to 15 residues. V trimming: 8 bases; J trimming: 7 bases; junction bases outside the gene matches: 10. CDR3 amino acids: CASSSGLAGGNEQFF. The CDR3 DNA sequence: TGTGCCAGTTCCTCCGGGCTAGCGGGAGGGAATGAGCAGTTCTTC.

This clonotype was seen at least ten times. This chain links TRBV7-8 with TRBJ2-6, with D possibly TRBD2 on 5 matching bases. The CDR3 sequence is 16 residues long. Trimming shortened V by 4 bases and J by 0 bases, and 10 bases separated the two germline ends. The V gene's germline CDR1 is SGHVS and CDR2 FQNEAQ. The CDR3 protein is CASSSRRASGANVLTF. The CDR3, as DNA: TGTGCCAGCAGCTCCCGGCGGGCCTCTGGGGCCAACGTCCTGACTTTC.

The V gene is TRBV11-3, the J gene TRBJ2-7; D is uncertain. The CDR3 covers 13 residues. The germline CDR1 and CDR2 sequences are SGHNT and YENEEA. V dropped 0 bases and J dropped 2 bases, with 5 bases sitting between them. CDR3 DNA sequence: TGTGCCAGCAGCTTAGATCCCACCTACGAGCAGTACTTC. Translated, it gives CASSLDPTYEQYF.

This clonotype was seen more than once but under ten times. CDR3 bases: TGTGCCAGCAGTGGGGACAAATCCTACGAGCAGTACTTC. This translates into CASSGDKSYEQYF. The rearrangement joins TRBV12-3 or TRBV12-4 to TRBJ2-7, with D possibly TRBD1 on 6 matching bases. V was cut by 5 bases and J by 1 base, with 9 bases left in between. The CDR3 covers 13 residues.

This clonotype was observed many times. V and J are TRBV20-1 and TRBJ1-2; D remains ambiguous. The germline V gene has CDR1 DFQATT and CDR2 SNEGSKA (reference sequence). V was shortened by 1 base and J by 3 bases, with 9 bases between the two germline ends. This CDR3 contains 13 residues. CDR3 sequence: CSARAAHHYGYTF. In DNA form, the CDR3 reads TGCAGTGCTAGAGCGGCACACCACTATGGCTACACCTTC.

This clonotype was detected only a few times. The chain couples TRBV4-2 to TRBJ2-7; TRBD2 agrees at 14 bases. Germline lookup yields CDR1 LGHNA and CDR2 YNFKEQ. The trim removed 4 bases at V and 4 bases at J, leaving 6 bases unmatched. The CDR3 covers 16 residues. In DNA, the CDR3 is TGTGCCAGCAGCCCACGGACTAGCGGGGGGTATTACGAGCAGTACTTC. Translated: CASSPRTSGGYYEQYF.

The chain carries TRBV4-3 and TRBJ1-1; a weak D match, TRBD1 (5 bases). The V and J ends lost 0 bases and 5 bases respectively, with 16 bases between them. This CDR3 region has 16 residues. Germline V gene data show CDR1 as LGHNA and CDR2 as YSLEER. The CDR3 nucleotides read TGCGCCAGCAGCCAAGATCCGGGACCGGGAGGAACTGAAGCTTTCTTT. This gives the protein CASSQDPGPGGTEAFF.

This clonotype has just a few counts. V and J are TRBV21-1 and TRBJ1-2; whether TRBD1, the table's D call, matches the DNA was not checked. TRBV21-1 is a pseudogene segment. The CDR3 has 14 amino acids. The CDR3 DNA follows: TGTGCCAGCCGAATCCGGGACGTAACCTATGGCTACACCTTC. It encodes CASRIRDVTYGYTF.

Ten or more counts support this clonotype. The rearrangement uses TRBV6-5 and TRBJ1-1; D unclear. The CDR3 extends over 14 amino acids. Germline V gene sequence: CDR1 MNHEY, CDR2 SVGAGI. V shed 2 bases and J shed 1 base, with 8 bases lying between them. The CDR3 region is CASSYRLRNTEAFF. The DNA of the CDR3 is TGTGCCAGCAGTTACCGTCTCAGGAACACTGAAGCTTTCTTT.

This clonotype appeared a few times. The chain links TRBV3-1 to TRBJ1-2; D gene ambiguous. Germline V gene sequence: CDR1 LGHDT, CDR2 YNNKEL (reference sequence). The CDR3 is 16 amino acids. V lost 0 bases and J lost 4, with 15 bases in between. Written as DNA, the CDR3 is TGTGCCAGCAGCCAAGATCGTGCGACGGGTCTCTATGGCTACACCTTC. This translates into CASSQDRATGLYGYTF.

This clonotype was seen a few times. The chain uses TRBV5-4 and TRBJ1-1; TRBD1 might be the D (6 bases). The germline V gene encodes CDR1 SGHNT and CDR2 YYREEE (reference sequence). This CDR3 region has 17 residues. V dropped 0 bases and J dropped 10 bases, with 25 bases sitting between them. The CDR3 nucleotides read TGTGCCAGCAGCTTGGATATCAACGTGGCAGGGGCGCTGGGAGCTTTCTTT. Translating it yields CASSLDINVAGALGAFF.

Remarks on this clonotype: Given a much more abundant clone one base away, this may be a read error. The chain carries TRBV4-3 and TRBJ2-5; D uncertain. This CDR3 spans 14 amino acids. Looked up from germline, CDR1 is LGHNA and CDR2 is YSLEER. The CDR3 spells CANSQDVVEKTQYF. The CDR3 nucleotides are TGCGCCAACAGCCAAGATGTAGTTGAAAAGACCCAGTACTTC.

This clonotype occurred many times. The V gene is TRBV7-9, the J gene TRBJ2-7; 8 positions match TRBD1. V lost 3 bases and J lost 4; bases outside the gene matches: 5. Germline V gene sequence: CDR1 SEHNR, CDR2 FQNEAQ (reference sequence). CDR3 size: 14 residues. The CDR3 nucleotides read TGTGCCAGCAGCTTTGGACAGGGTAGTTACGAGCAGTACTTC. Translating gives CASSFGQGSYEQYF.

Ten or more counts support this clonotype. The J gene is TRBJ2-1, the V gene TRBV20-1, with TRBD2 matching 7 bases. The CDR3 extends over 13 amino acids. The trim removed 1 base at V and 4 bases at J, leaving 1 base unmatched. Germline V lookup: CDR1 DFQATT, CDR2 SNEGSKA (reference sequence). The CDR3 DNA is TGCAGTGCTAGAGGCGGGAGTTACAATGAGCAGTTCTTC. Protein sequence: CSARGGSYNEQFF.